One T cell receptor beta chain is described in this entry. Its antigen is unidentified. The data belong to a study of response to subunit inactivated influenza vaccine. Study-wide findings and caveats: Researchers suggested that each seasonal influenza vaccination recruits few new T cells.

This CDR3 has 13 amino acids. Trimming took off 6 bases at V and 6 bases at J, with 13 bases between the two ends. From germline, CDR1 is SGHRS and CDR2 YFSETQ. TCRdb independently ran MiXCR on the RT-PCR reads; one entry per CDR3 protein. The sample consists of roughly 500,000 distinct CDR3 sequences, under 25% of them appearing once. This sample was shared with a second study, whose subject was T cells expressing NK-cell markers. Per that study: TCR beta cDNA was generated via 5'RACE template switching incorporating UMIs. HCMV seropositivity characterized seven of the eight sequenced donors, and seronegativity one. Once again these clonotypes came out on top in the CD3+CD56-NKG2C+ fraction of a few donors. HCMV specificity of the expanded NKG2C+ T cell clones stayed unclear.

This receptor was obtained from a man aged 50 or older who received an inactivated influenza vaccine. The chain recombines TRBV5-1 with TRBJ2-1; no reliable D call. The sample in question was CD4+ T cells sorted from PBMCs, obtained 11 to 12 days after vaccination. CDR3 DNA sequence: TGCGCCAGCAACCCGGGCCAGACCAATGAGCAGTTCTTC. Its protein product is CASNPGQTNEQFF.